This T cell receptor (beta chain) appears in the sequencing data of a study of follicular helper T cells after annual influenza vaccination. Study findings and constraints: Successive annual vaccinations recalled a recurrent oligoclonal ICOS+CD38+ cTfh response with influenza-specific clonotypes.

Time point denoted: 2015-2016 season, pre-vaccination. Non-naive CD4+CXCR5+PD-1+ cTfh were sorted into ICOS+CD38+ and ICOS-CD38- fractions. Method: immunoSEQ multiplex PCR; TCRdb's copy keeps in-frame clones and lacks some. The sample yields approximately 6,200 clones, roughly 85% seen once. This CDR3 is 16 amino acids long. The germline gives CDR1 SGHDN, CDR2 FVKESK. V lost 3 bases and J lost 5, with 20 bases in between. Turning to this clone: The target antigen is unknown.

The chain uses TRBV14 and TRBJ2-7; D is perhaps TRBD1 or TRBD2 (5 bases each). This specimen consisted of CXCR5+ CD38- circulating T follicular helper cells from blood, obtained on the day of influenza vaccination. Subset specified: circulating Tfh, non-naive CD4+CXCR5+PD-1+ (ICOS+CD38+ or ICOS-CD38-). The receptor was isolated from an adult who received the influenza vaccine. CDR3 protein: CASSHLTSGLGDEQYF. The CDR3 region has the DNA TGTGCCAGCAGCCATCTTACCTCGGGCCTGGGGGACGAGCAGTACTTC.